This is a list of T cell receptor beta chains from one sample in a study of T cells in Graves' hyperthyroidism and ophthalmopathy. MiXCR was run by TCRdb on the multiplex PCR reads, yielding one entry per CDR3 protein. The data contain about 290,000 distinct CDR3 sequences, roughly an eighth of them seen just once; the ten biggest clones take up 7.9%. The sample taken for sequencing was blood. These receptors came from a woman in her forties with Graves' hyperthyroidism. The CDR3 runs from the conserved cysteine through the conserved F or W. Each record gives: J gene, clone size, D gene, V gene, CDR3 protein, CDR3 DNA. D genes are given only for firm matches. Size is omitted from some rows. Given values are once, few, many or a class for expanded clones.

J gene: TRBJ1-3; clone size: -; D gene: -; V gene: TRBV13; CDR3 protein: CASSFGRSGNTIYF; CDR3 DNA: TGTGCCAGCAGTTTTGGGCGGTCTGGAAACACCATATATTTT
J gene: TRBJ1-2; clone size: many; D gene: -; V gene: TRBV28; CDR3 protein: CASSFSSYGYTF; CDR3 DNA: TGTGCCAGCAGTTTTAGCAGTTATGGCTACACCTTC
J gene: TRBJ1-2; clone size: -; D gene: -; V gene: TRBV7-9; CDR3 protein: CASSSVAYTFTF; CDR3 DNA: TGTGCCAGCAGCTCTGTAGCTTACACCTTCACCTTC
J gene: TRBJ2-7; clone size: many; D gene: -; V gene: TRBV6-1; CDR3 protein: CASINPGGLSYEQYF; CDR3 DNA: TGTGCCAGCATCAATCCGGGCGGCCTATCCTACGAGCAGTACTTC
J gene: TRBJ1-2; clone size: many; D gene: -; V gene: TRBV29-1; CDR3 protein: CSVEQGGYTF; CDR3 DNA: TGCAGCGTTGAACAGGGGGGCTACACCTTC
J gene: TRBJ1-1; clone size: few; D gene: -; V gene: TRBV12-3/TRBV12-4; CDR3 protein: CASSVIHMNTEAFF; CDR3 DNA: TGTGCCAGCAGCGTGATTCACATGAACACTGAAGCTTTCTTT
J gene: TRBJ2-2; clone size: many; D gene: TRBD2; V gene: TRBV10-3; CDR3 protein: CAISVAGDTGELFF; CDR3 DNA: TGTGCCATCAGTGTAGCGGGAGACACCGGGGAGCTGTTTTTT
J gene: TRBJ2-1; clone size: many; D gene: TRBD2; V gene: TRBV12-3/TRBV12-4; CDR3 protein: CASSFWGGADEQFF; CDR3 DNA: TGTGCCAGCAGCTTCTGGGGGGGAGCGGATGAGCAGTTCTTC
J gene: TRBJ2-1; clone size: many; D gene: -; V gene: TRBV12-3/TRBV12-4; CDR3 protein: CASAHGSGTVNEQFF; CDR3 DNA: TGTGCCAGCGCTCATGGAAGCGGTACGGTAAATGAGCAGTTCTTC
J gene: TRBJ2-1; clone size: many; D gene: -; V gene: TRBV20-1; CDR3 protein: CSARLSTYNEQFF; CDR3 DNA: TGCAGTGCTAGATTAAGCACGTACAATGAGCAGTTCTTC
J gene: TRBJ1-2; clone size: -; D gene: -; V gene: TRBV5-4; CDR3 protein: CASSRVGQPNYGYTF; CDR3 DNA: TGTGCCAGCAGTCGAGTTGGACAACCAAACTATGGCTACACCTTC
J gene: TRBJ2-2; clone size: -; D gene: TRBD2; V gene: TRBV9; CDR3 protein: CASSVSSGDTGELFF; CDR3 DNA: TGTGCCAGCAGCGTATCGAGCGGGGACACCGGGGAGCTGTTTTTT
J gene: TRBJ2-1; clone size: many; D gene: TRBD2; V gene: TRBV7-2; CDR3 protein: CASTPSGVSGRYNEQFF; CDR3 DNA: TGTGCCAGCACCCCTAGCGGGGTTAGCGGGAGGTACAATGAGCAGTTCTTC
J gene: TRBJ1-5; clone size: many; D gene: TRBD1; V gene: TRBV7-2; CDR3 protein: CASSLGGTANQPQHF; CDR3 DNA: TGTGCCAGCAGCTTAGGCGGGACAGCAAATCAGCCCCAGCATTTT
J gene: TRBJ1-1; clone size: many; D gene: -; V gene: TRBV19; CDR3 protein: CASTRGWGDTEAFF; CDR3 DNA: TGTGCCAGTACGAGGGGGTGGGGGGACACTGAAGCTTTCTTT
J gene: TRBJ2-2; clone size: once; D gene: TRBD2; V gene: TRBV5-4; CDR3 protein: CANSSPTSGRDTGELFF; CDR3 DNA: TGTGCCAACAGCAGCCCAACTAGCGGGAGAGACACCGGGGAGCTGTTTTTT
J gene: TRBJ1-3; clone size: -; D gene: -; V gene: TRBV12-3/TRBV12-4; CDR3 protein: CASTDSGNTIYF; CDR3 DNA: TGTGCCAGCACGGACAGTGGAAACACCATATATTTT
J gene: TRBJ2-1; clone size: many; D gene: TRBD2; V gene: TRBV20-1; CDR3 protein: CSARGGLAGYNEQFF; CDR3 DNA: TGCAGTGCTAGAGGAGGGCTAGCGGGGTACAATGAGCAGTTCTTC
J gene: TRBJ1-4; clone size: -; D gene: TRBD1; V gene: TRBV6-1; CDR3 protein: CASSLSSWTGLATNEKLFF; CDR3 DNA: TGTGCCAGCAGTCTTTCTTCCTGGACAGGCCTAGCAACTAATGAAAAACTGTTTTTT
J gene: TRBJ1-5; clone size: -; D gene: -; V gene: TRBV5-8; CDR3 protein: CASSLGMTGNNQPQHF; CDR3 DNA: TGTGCCAGCAGCTTGGGGATGACAGGCAACAATCAGCCCCAGCATTTT
J gene: TRBJ2-5; clone size: many; D gene: -; V gene: TRBV24-1; CDR3 protein: CATSDWGTKETQYF; CDR3 DNA: TGTGCCACCAGTGACTGGGGGACGAAGGAGACCCAGTACTTC
J gene: TRBJ2-1; clone size: -; D gene: -; V gene: TRBV5-4; CDR3 protein: CASSLEPTYNEQFF; CDR3 DNA: TGTGCCAGCAGCTTGGAGCCAACTTACAATGAGCAGTTCTTC
J gene: TRBJ2-3; clone size: many; D gene: -; V gene: TRBV5-6; CDR3 protein: CASSGGLGLGDTQYF; CDR3 DNA: TGTGCCAGCAGCGGCGGACTGGGTTTGGGAGATACGCAGTATTTT
J gene: TRBJ1-4; clone size: few; D gene: -; V gene: TRBV3-1; CDR3 protein: CASSRPGEKLFF; CDR3 DNA: TGTGCCAGCAGTCGACCTGGGGAAAAACTGTTTTTT
J gene: TRBJ2-7; clone size: -; D gene: -; V gene: TRBV6-1; CDR3 protein: CASNPLGPSYEQYF; CDR3 DNA: TGTGCCAGCAATCCTTTAGGGCCCTCCTACGAGCAGTACTTC
J gene: TRBJ2-3; clone size: many; D gene: -; V gene: TRBV3-1; CDR3 protein: CASSLSGTQKADTQYF; CDR3 DNA: TGTGCCAGCAGCCTCTCCGGGACTCAGAAGGCAGATACGCAGTATTTT
J gene: TRBJ2-3; clone size: many; D gene: TRBD2; V gene: TRBV20-1; CDR3 protein: CSASGGGITDTQYF; CDR3 DNA: TGCAGTGCTAGCGGGGGAGGGATCACAGATACGCAGTATTTT
J gene: TRBJ2-1; clone size: many; D gene: -; V gene: TRBV20-1; CDR3 protein: CSARDRRASSYNEQFF; CDR3 DNA: TGCAGTGCTAGAGATCGGAGGGCGAGCTCCTACAATGAGCAGTTCTTC
J gene: TRBJ1-2; clone size: many; D gene: -; V gene: TRBV29-1; CDR3 protein: CSVESVYGYTF; CDR3 DNA: TGCAGCGTCGAGAGTGTCTATGGCTACACCTTC
J gene: TRBJ2-7; clone size: -; D gene: TRBD2; V gene: TRBV2; CDR3 protein: CASSPSGLAFYEQYF; CDR3 DNA: TGTGCCAGCAGTCCCTCCGGACTAGCATTCTACGAGCAGTACTTC
J gene: TRBJ2-3; clone size: many; D gene: -; V gene: TRBV7-9; CDR3 protein: CASSFYYQSTDTQYF; CDR3 DNA: TGTGCCAGCAGCTTCTACTACCAAAGCACAGATACGCAGTATTTT
J gene: TRBJ2-1; clone size: -; D gene: -; V gene: TRBV7-8; CDR3 protein: CASSLAQLMEQFF; CDR3 DNA: TGTGCCAGCAGCTTAGCTCAGTTAATGGAGCAGTTCTTC
J gene: TRBJ2-1; clone size: few; D gene: TRBD2; V gene: TRBV19; CDR3 protein: CASSPRDYLNVQTPRYNEQFF; CDR3 DNA: TGTGCCAGTAGTCCCCGGGACTACCTCAACGTACAAACTCCACGCTACAATGAGCAGTTCTTC
J gene: TRBJ2-5; clone size: many; D gene: -; V gene: TRBV10-3; CDR3 protein: CAISAAGGQETQYF; CDR3 DNA: TGTGCCATAAGTGCAGCCGGGGGCCAGGAGACCCAGTACTTC
J gene: TRBJ1-3; clone size: -; D gene: -; V gene: TRBV7-9; CDR3 protein: CASSLARVIRNTIYF; CDR3 DNA: TGTGCCAGCAGCTTAGCGCGGGTAATAAGAAACACCATATATTTT
J gene: TRBJ2-5; clone size: -; D gene: -; V gene: TRBV7-3; CDR3 protein: CASSDRVLTQETQYF; CDR3 DNA: TGTGCCAGCAGCGATAGGGTGCTCACCCAAGAGACCCAGTACTTC
J gene: TRBJ1-2; clone size: few; D gene: -; V gene: TRBV20-1; CDR3 protein: CSARSETDTYGYTF; CDR3 DNA: TGCAGTGCTAGATCCGAGACAGACACCTATGGCTACACCTTC
J gene: TRBJ1-2; clone size: many; D gene: -; V gene: TRBV2; CDR3 protein: CASNGYYGYTF; CDR3 DNA: TGTGCCAGCAACGGGTACTATGGCTACACCTTC
J gene: TRBJ2-1; clone size: many; D gene: TRBD2; V gene: TRBV2; CDR3 protein: CASSVYSQQASGSEQFF; CDR3 DNA: TGTGCCAGCAGTGTTTACTCTCAGCAGGCTAGCGGGAGTGAGCAGTTCTTC
J gene: TRBJ2-1; clone size: many; D gene: -; V gene: TRBV11-3; CDR3 protein: CASSPRGSREQFF; CDR3 DNA: TGTGCCAGCAGCCCCAGGGGCAGTCGAGAGCAGTTCTTC
J gene: TRBJ2-1; clone size: many; D gene: TRBD1; V gene: TRBV6-1; CDR3 protein: CASSPGQGSYNEQFF; CDR3 DNA: TGTGCCAGCAGCCCGGGACAGGGATCATACAATGAGCAGTTCTTC
J gene: TRBJ2-3; clone size: many; D gene: TRBD2; V gene: TRBV27; CDR3 protein: CASSFGTRADTQYF; CDR3 DNA: TGTGCCAGCAGTTTCGGGACTAGGGCAGATACGCAGTATTTT
J gene: TRBJ1-1; clone size: -; D gene: -; V gene: TRBV4-1; CDR3 protein: CASSQEAQMNTEAFF; CDR3 DNA: TGCGCCAGCAGCCAAGAGGCGCAGATGAACACTGAAGCTTTCTTT
J gene: TRBJ2-7; clone size: many; D gene: TRBD2; V gene: TRBV28; CDR3 protein: CASSRESRGGHEQYF; CDR3 DNA: TGTGCCAGCAGCCGAGAAAGTCGGGGGGGTCACGAGCAGTACTTC
J gene: TRBJ2-2; clone size: few; D gene: -; V gene: TRBV24-1; CDR3 protein: CATSEGRGALGLFF; CDR3 DNA: TGTGCCACCAGTGAAGGCAGGGGGGCCCTCGGGCTGTTTTTT
J gene: TRBJ2-3; clone size: once; D gene: TRBD2; V gene: TRBV28; CDR3 protein: CASSPVRLAGVTDTQYF; CDR3 DNA: TGTGCCAGCAGTCCCGTTAGACTAGCGGGAGTCACAGATACGCAGTATTTT
J gene: TRBJ1-1; clone size: many; D gene: TRBD1; V gene: TRBV19; CDR3 protein: CATNRPGQGKSEAFF; CDR3 DNA: TGTGCCACGAATAGACCGGGACAGGGGAAGTCTGAAGCTTTCTTT
J gene: TRBJ2-7; clone size: few; D gene: TRBD2; V gene: TRBV6-6; CDR3 protein: CASSYSASGRMGEQYF; CDR3 DNA: TGTGCCAGCAGTTACTCGGCTAGCGGGAGGATGGGCGAGCAGTACTTC
J gene: TRBJ2-3; clone size: many; D gene: -; V gene: TRBV12-3/TRBV12-4; CDR3 protein: CASSLRGDTDTQYF; CDR3 DNA: TGTGCCAGCAGTTTACGCGGGGACACAGATACGCAGTATTTT
J gene: TRBJ1-6; clone size: few; D gene: TRBD1; V gene: TRBV10-3; CDR3 protein: CAIRDRENSPLHF; CDR3 DNA: TGTGCCATCAGAGACAGGGAAAATTCACCCCTCCACTTT
J gene: TRBJ2-7; clone size: -; D gene: TRBD1; V gene: TRBV12-3/TRBV12-4; CDR3 protein: CASSEDRGIYEQYF; CDR3 DNA: TGTGCCAGCAGTGAGGACAGGGGGATTTACGAGCAGTACTTC
J gene: TRBJ1-2; clone size: -; D gene: -; V gene: TRBV19; CDR3 protein: CASSRDDRITGYTF; CDR3 DNA: TGTGCCAGTAGTCGGGACGACAGGATCACTGGCTACACCTTC
J gene: TRBJ2-3; clone size: -; D gene: TRBD2; V gene: TRBV28; CDR3 protein: CASGPGTSGKTDTQYF; CDR3 DNA: TGTGCCAGCGGCCCCGGGACTAGCGGGAAGACAGATACGCAGTATTTT
J gene: TRBJ2-3; clone size: -; D gene: -; V gene: TRBV13; CDR3 protein: CASSYRWSGTDTQYF; CDR3 DNA: TGTGCCAGCAGCTACAGGTGGAGCGGCACAGATACGCAGTATTTT
J gene: TRBJ2-1; clone size: few; D gene: TRBD2; V gene: TRBV5-1; CDR3 protein: CASSTSGFYNEQFF; CDR3 DNA: TGCGCCAGCAGTACTAGCGGATTTTACAATGAGCAGTTCTTC